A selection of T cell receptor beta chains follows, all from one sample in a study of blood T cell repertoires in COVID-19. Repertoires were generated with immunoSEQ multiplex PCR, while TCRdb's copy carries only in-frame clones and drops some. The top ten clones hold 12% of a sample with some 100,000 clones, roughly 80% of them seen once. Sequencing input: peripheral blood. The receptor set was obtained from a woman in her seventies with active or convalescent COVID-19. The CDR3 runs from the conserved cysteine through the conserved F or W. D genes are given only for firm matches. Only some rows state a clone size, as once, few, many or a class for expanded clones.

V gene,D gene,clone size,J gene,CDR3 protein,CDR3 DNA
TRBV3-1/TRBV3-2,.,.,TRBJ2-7,CASSHAGEQYF,TGTGCCAGCAGCCACGCCGGCGAGCAGTACTTC
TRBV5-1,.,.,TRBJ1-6,CATRTDSSYNSPLHF,TGCGCCACGAGGACAGACAGCTCCTATAATTCACCCCTCCACTTT
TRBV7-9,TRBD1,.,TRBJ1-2,CASSSNHRGDNYGYTF,TGTGCCAGCAGCTCTAACCACAGGGGGGATAACTATGGCTACACCTTC
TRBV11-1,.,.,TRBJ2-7,CASSLPTSSSYEQYF,TGTGCCAGCAGCTTACCCACTAGTTCCTCCTACGAGCAGTACTTC
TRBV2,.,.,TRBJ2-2,CASSNGVANTGELFF,TGTGCCAGCAGTAACGGGGTCGCGAACACCGGGGAGCTGTTTTTT
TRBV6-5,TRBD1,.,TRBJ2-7,CASSTRDRANEQYF,TGTGCCAGCAGTACCCGGGACAGGGCCAACGAGCAGTACTTC
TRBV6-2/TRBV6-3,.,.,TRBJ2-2,CASSYILFTGELFF,TGTGCCAGCAGTTACATCCTTTTCACCGGGGAGCTGTTTTTT
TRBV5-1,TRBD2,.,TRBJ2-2,CASSGAQRGSGELFF,TGCGCCAGCTCGGGCGCCCAGCGGGGGTCAGGGGAGCTGTTTTTT
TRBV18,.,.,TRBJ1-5,CASSPLEVNQPQHF,TGTGCCAGCTCACCATTAGAAGTCAATCAGCCCCAGCATTTT
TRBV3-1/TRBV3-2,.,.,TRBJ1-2,CASSQDGGEHYGYTF,TGTGCCAGCAGCCAAGATGGGGGGGAACACTATGGCTACACCTTC
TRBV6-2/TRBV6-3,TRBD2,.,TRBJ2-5,CASSYGRGVEETQYF,TGTGCCAGCAGTTACGGGCGGGGGGTGGAAGAGACCCAGTACTTC
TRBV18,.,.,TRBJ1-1,CASGGEGSYTEAFF,TGTGCCAGTGGTGGAGAGGGATCGTACACTGAAGCTTTCTTT
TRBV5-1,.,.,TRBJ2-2,CASGRSRVDTGELFF,TGCGCCAGCGGCCGGAGCAGGGTGGACACCGGGGAGCTGTTTTTT
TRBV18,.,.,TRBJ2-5,CASSPDSFETQYF,TGTGCCAGCTCACCAGACTCCTTCGAGACCCAGTACTTC
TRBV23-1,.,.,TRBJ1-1,CASTPDNSRENEAFF,TGCGCCAGCACCCCCGATAATAGCAGGGAAAATGAAGCTTTCTTT
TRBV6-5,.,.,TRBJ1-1,CASSYADFNTEAFF,TGTGCCAGCAGTTATGCAGACTTTAACACTGAAGCTTTCTTT
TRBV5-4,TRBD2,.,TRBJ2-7,CASSTLASGVGHEQYF,TGTGCCAGCAGTACCCTGGCAAGCGGGGTTGGGCACGAGCAGTACTTC
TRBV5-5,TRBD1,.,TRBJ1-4,CASSPGTGALGEKLFF,TGTGCCAGCAGCCCCGGGACAGGGGCCCTAGGGGAAAAACTGTTTTTT
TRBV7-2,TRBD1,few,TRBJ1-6,CASSSPRGMSSPLHF,TGTGCCAGCAGCTCCCCCAGGGGGATGTCTTCACCCCTCCACTTT
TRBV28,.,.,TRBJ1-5,CASSLSGGGHQPQHF,TGTGCCAGCAGTTTATCCGGCGGGGGCCATCAGCCCCAGCATTTT
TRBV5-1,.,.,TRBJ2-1,CASSLGGPSSYNEQFF,TGCGCCAGCAGCTTGGGGGGCCCGAGCTCCTACAATGAGCAGTTCTTC
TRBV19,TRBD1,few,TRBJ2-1,CASSIWDRGHNEQFF,TGTGCCAGTAGTATATGGGACAGGGGGCACAATGAGCAGTTCTTC
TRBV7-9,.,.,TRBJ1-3,CASSLALNSGNTIYF,TGTGCCAGCAGCTTAGCGTTAAATTCTGGAAACACCATATATTTT
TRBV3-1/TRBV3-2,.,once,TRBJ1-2,CASSQGLGYTF,TGTGCCAGCAGCCAAGGACTTGGCTACACCTTC
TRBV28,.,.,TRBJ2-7,CASSGSGAGKYEQYF,TGTGCCAGCAGTGGGTCTGGGGCAGGGAAATACGAGCAGTACTTC
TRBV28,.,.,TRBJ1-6,CASSTSAGRLSPLHF,TGTGCCAGCAGTACCTCGGCAGGGAGGCTTTCACCCCTCCACTTT
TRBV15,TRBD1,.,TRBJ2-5,CATSVQGAETQYF,TGTGCCACCAGCGTACAGGGGGCGGAGACCCAGTACTTC
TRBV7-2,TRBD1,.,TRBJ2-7,CASCDEQGYEQYF,TGTGCCAGCTGCGATGAACAGGGGTACGAGCAGTACTTC
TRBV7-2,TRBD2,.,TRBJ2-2,CASSLSSGGPGELFF,TGTGCCAGCAGCTTGTCTAGCGGGGGGCCGGGGGAGCTGTTTTTT